This paragraph reports one T cell receptor (beta chain). Its antigen is unidentified. The data derive from a study of T cell responses to AZD1222 COVID-19 vaccine. Whole-study results and caveats: Reports say nearly half of spike-specific TCRs go after unmutated variant regions. Spike-specific TCR repertoires showed rising breadth and depth after two AZD1222 doses. There were mostly white British donors and more females than males, and clonal diversity was possibly underestimated.

Produced via immunoSEQ multiplex PCR; TCRdb's table is partial and in-frame only. The table shows about 150,000 clones, with around 88% occurring only once. Trimming shortened V by 1 base and J by 11 bases, and 6 bases separated the two germline ends. The V gene's germline CDR1 is SGHAT and CDR2 FQNNGV. The length of the CDR3 is 12 residues. The sequence was collected from an adult in good health. The sample was peripheral blood, taken on day 0 of AZD1222 vaccination. The chain employs TRBV11-2 and TRBJ1-6; no definite D call. The DNA for the CDR3 is TGTGCCAGCAGCTTAGCAACCACACCCCTCCACTTT. The encoded protein is CASSLATTPLHF.